The clone carrying this T cell receptor (beta chain) has just a few counts. As yet, its antigen is unknown. The sample originates from a study of regulatory T cells in long-lasting Graves disease. Study details: Over 5 years of antithyroid drugs plus positive TSH receptor antibodies defined persistent Graves' disease. Broader study findings: Exclusively peripheral blood, rather than thyroid tissue, was studied.

Arm-PCR of CDR3 regions and iRepertoire HTBI primers were used to build TCR beta libraries. Methods used by the authors: Taken together, the samples had 62 TRBV and roughly 15 TRBJ segments identified. TCRdb passed the multiplex PCR reads through MiXCR, listing each CDR3 protein once. The V and J calls shown here were made by TCRdb, not taken from the authors' results. The sample contains about 460,000 distinct CDR3 sequences, approximately 23% of which appear only once. The time point: persistent/refractory GD, antithyroid drugs over 5 years with positive TRAb. From PBMCs, RNA was extracted and then used to make the TCR library. Into tubes containing EDTA, 7.5 to 9.5 milliliters of peripheral blood were drawn. The CDR3 consists of 10 residues. V was shortened by 4 bases and J by 8 bases, with 8 bases between the two germline ends. Germline values: CDR1 SQVTM, CDR2 ANQGSEA.

This material consisted of peripheral blood mononuclear cells (PBMCs), taken when the disease was refractory, from a patient treated with antithyroid drugs. This receptor was identified in a female donor with Graves disease. The gene calls are TRBV29-1 and TRBJ1-1; the D is unclear. The CDR3 region is CSVVRGEAFF. CDR3 DNA sequence: TGCAGCGTTGTCCGGGGAGAAGCTTTCTTT. The full variable domain, in which reference TRBV29-1 and TRBJ1-1 provide the parts outside the CDR3, is SAVISQKPSRDICQRGTSLTIQCQVDSQVTMMFWYRQQPGQSLTLIATANQGSEATYESGFVIDKFPISRPNLTFSTLTVSNMSPEDSSIYLCSVVRGEAFFGQGTRLTVV.